This TCR beta chain originates from a study of blood T cell repertoires in COVID-19 (dated by TCRdb to the early 2020s). With respect to the entire study: Collaborator samples came from the United States, Italy and Spain and covered acute and convalescent phases of COVID-19. Deeply sampled blood TCRbeta repertoires from subjects exposed to, actively infected with, or recovered from COVID-19 were included in the dataset. The samples were drawn from the first 160 participants of the ongoing ImmuneRACE study and from 1,254 subjects provided by 6 global collaborators. Where available, HLA class I and class II types were obtained from metadata supplied by the sample provider rather than from assay-based typing. The sample metadata nearly always contained a de-identified subject ID, COVID-19 status, age in years and sex. The repertoires were released in a freely available public database intended as a resource for research on the immune response to SARS-CoV-2. The material from the prospective study consisted of cDNA or gDNA derived from T cells, B-cell-depleted T cells, or PBMCs. The full study reports these points: The quantity of clinical and demographic metadata differed by source and by participant and was supplied without curation.

A remark on this clone: Its antigen is still unknown. Base quality data are lacking; no much larger clone is found one base away.

From cysteine to phenylalanine, the CDR3 is 12 amino acids long. The retained sequence is limited to the CDR3, 36 bases, with the frame set at the first base. Cut back by 6 bases and 8 bases, the V and J ends lie 11 bases apart. CDR1 MNHEY and CDR2 SVGAGI were looked up in the germline V gene. TCRbeta CDR3 regions were amplified from genomic DNA using the immunoSEQ Assay, a bias-controlled multiplex PCR. As for the original processing: Nucleated cell counts per sample were estimated from amplification of reference gene primers within the assay. To quantify the absolute abundance of each unique TCRbeta CDR3 rearrangement, sequence reads were collapsed and filtered. For each sample, productive Simpson clonality was calculated as the square root of Simpson's diversity index over productive rearrangements. Entries here come from immuneACCESS through TCRdb and include only in-frame sequences with V and J called. Some clones fail to appear in such tables; in the studies checked, an unresolved V gene covers under half of the shortfall, and the cause of the remainder is unknown. That table gives V, J and clone size, and the DNA gave D and trimming. The sample table records 110,000 to 150,000 clones; around 90% of these occur just once. About 1.7% of the sample is taken by the ten largest.

Collaborating institutions collected whole blood in K2EDTA tubes following their own protocols. For TCRbeta analysis, collaborator samples were shipped as frozen whole blood, as isolated PBMCs, or as DNA extracted from either sample type. The sequence was collected from a woman aged 45-65 years with acute or convalescent COVID-19. The chain was built from TRBV6-5 and TRBJ2-4; TRBD1 could be the D gene, as 6 bases match. The sample taken for sequencing was peripheral blood. The DNA sequence follows: TGTGCCAGCAGGACAGGAGTTGACATTCAGTACTTC. Translated, it reads CASRTGVDIQYF.